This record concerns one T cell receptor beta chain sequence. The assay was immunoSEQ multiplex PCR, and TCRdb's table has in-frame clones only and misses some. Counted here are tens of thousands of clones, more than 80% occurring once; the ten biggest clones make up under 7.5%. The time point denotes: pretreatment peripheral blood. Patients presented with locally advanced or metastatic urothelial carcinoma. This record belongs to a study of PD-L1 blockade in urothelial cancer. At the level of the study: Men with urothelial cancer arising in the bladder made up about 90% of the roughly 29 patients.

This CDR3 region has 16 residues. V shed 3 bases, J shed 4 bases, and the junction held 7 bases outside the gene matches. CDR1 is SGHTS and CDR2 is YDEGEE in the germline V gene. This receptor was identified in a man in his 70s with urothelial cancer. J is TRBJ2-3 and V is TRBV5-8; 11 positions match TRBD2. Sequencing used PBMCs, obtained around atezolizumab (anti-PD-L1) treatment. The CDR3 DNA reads TGTGCCAGCAGCTCTTATCTAGCGGGGGGCGCAGATACGCAGTATTTT. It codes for CASSSYLAGGADTQYF.